This TCR beta chain emerged from a study of cytomegalovirus exposure and HLA in healthy donors. Study-level findings and limits: Sequencing likely caused a cluster of highly shared sequence variants. V- and J-gene trimming in TCR beta was tied to a missense DCLRE1C variant by an analysis performed later. Immune exposure information available was restricted to CMV serostatus.

This PCR relied on a set of 60 Vbeta primers and 13 Jbeta primers. Authors' analysis steps: Among the unique TCR beta chains that a later analysis counted, about 85 million in all, roughly 9.9 million were shared. Repertoires were generated with immunoSEQ multiplex PCR, while TCRdb's copy carries only in-frame clones and drops some. Clonal size and the V and J genes are those of that table, whereas D and trimming came from the DNA. The sample holds fewer than 200,000 clones; about 86% are singletons and the top ten take about 2%. Worth noting for this clone: The antigen remains undetermined.

The TCR sequence derives from a young woman in good health and CMV-seronegative. The source material was PBMCs.

This chain's CDR3 is CASRGQSMNTEAFF. The CDR3 nucleotides are TGTGCCAGCAGGGGACAGTCCATGAACACTGAAGCTTTCTTT. The genes are TRBV7-2 and TRBJ1-1; 7 nucleotides line up with TRBD1. V was clipped by 6 bases and J by 0 bases; unmatched bases: 4. The CDR3 contains 14 residues. Germline CDR1 reads SGHTA; CDR2 reads FQGNSA.